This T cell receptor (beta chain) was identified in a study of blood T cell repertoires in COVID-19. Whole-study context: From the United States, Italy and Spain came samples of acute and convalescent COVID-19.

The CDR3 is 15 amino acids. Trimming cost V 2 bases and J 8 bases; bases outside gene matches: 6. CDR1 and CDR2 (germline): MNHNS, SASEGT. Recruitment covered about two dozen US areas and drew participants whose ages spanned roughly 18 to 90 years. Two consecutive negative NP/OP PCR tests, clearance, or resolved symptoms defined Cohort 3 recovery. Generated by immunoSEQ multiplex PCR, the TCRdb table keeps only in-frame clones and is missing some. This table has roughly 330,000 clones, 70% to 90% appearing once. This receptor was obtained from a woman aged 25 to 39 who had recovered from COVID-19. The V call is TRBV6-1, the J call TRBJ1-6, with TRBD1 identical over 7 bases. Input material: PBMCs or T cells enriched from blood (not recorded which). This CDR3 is CASSERSGGYSPLHF. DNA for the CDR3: TGTGCCAGCAGTGAACGATCAGGGGGGTATTCACCCCTCCACTTT.